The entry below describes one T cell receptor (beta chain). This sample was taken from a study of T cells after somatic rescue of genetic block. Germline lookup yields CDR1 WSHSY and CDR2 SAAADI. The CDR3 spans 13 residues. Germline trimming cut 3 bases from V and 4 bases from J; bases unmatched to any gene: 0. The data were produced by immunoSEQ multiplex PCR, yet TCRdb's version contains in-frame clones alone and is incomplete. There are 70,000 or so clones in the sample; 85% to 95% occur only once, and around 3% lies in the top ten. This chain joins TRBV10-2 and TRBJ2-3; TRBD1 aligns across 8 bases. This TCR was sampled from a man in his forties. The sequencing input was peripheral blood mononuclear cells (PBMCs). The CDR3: CASSEQGADTQYF. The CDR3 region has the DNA TGCGCCAGCAGTGAACAGGGGGCAGATACGCAGTATTTT.